This T cell receptor (beta chain) was sequenced for a study of T cell changes during pregnancy in multiple sclerosis. Germline V CDR1 and CDR2: SGHDN, FVKESK. This CDR3 has 16 amino acids. J was trimmed by 6 bases and V by 3 bases; bases with no gene match: 9. Assay: immunoSEQ multiplex PCR; the TCRdb copy retains only in-frame clones and omits some. Of over 50,000 clones in the sample, approximately 92% are singletons; the top ten hold 0.45% to 0.6%. The sequenced sample was CD4+ T cells from peripheral blood mononuclear cells, obtained after pregnancy. This receptor was obtained from a female donor with multiple sclerosis, enrolled in a pregnancy study. This chain uses TRBV14 with TRBJ2-2, with 8 bases aligning to TRBD1. The DNA of the CDR3 is TGTGCCAGCAGCCATCGACAGGGGTTCAATGCCGGGGAGCTGTTTTTT. Protein product: CASSHRQGFNAGELFF.